Shown below are 21 T cell receptor beta chains from a single sample sequenced in a study of blood T cell repertoires in COVID-19. Profiling relied on immunoSEQ multiplex PCR, and the TCRdb table lists in-frame clones only, not all of them. The sample records 50,000 to 80,000 clones, 80% to 90% being singletons. The specimen was peripheral blood. These receptor sequences come from a woman aged 55-75 years with acute or convalescent COVID-19.

This chain links TRBV6-1 with TRBJ2-1; D is possibly TRBD1 (5 bases). V was pared by 2 bases and J by 7 bases, with 9 bases between. Germline loops: CDR1 MNHNS, CDR2 SASEGT. This CDR3 has 13 residues. CDR3 nucleotides: TGTGCCAGCAGTGAAAGGGGTTTGAATGAGCAGTTCTTC. Translation gives CASSERGLNEQFF.

Written as DNA, the CDR3 is TGTGCCAGCAGCCAGGGACGGGTGGGAGGAAAACTGTTTTTT. Protein product: CASSQGRVGGKLFF. The rearrangement joins TRBV3-1 (or the pseudogene TRBV3-2) to TRBJ1-4; tentatively, D is TRBD1 (5 bases). In germline, CDR1 is LGHDT, CDR2 YNNKEL (reference sequence). Trimming left V 3 bases short and J 10 bases short, with 15 bases between. The CDR3 covers 14 residues.

This rearrangement joins TRBV5-1 to TRBJ2-3; a weak D match, TRBD2 (6 bases). Germline values: CDR1 SGHRS, CDR2 YFSETQ. This CDR3 has 16 amino acids. With 4 bases removed from V and 6 bases from J, the gap between germline ends came to 21 bases. As DNA, the CDR3 is TGCGCCAGCAGCCTCGGGGACGGTTCCGGGACTGATACGCAGTATTTT. Amino acids: CASSLGDGSGTDTQYF.

This chain uses TRBV7-3 with TRBJ1-1, with D possibly being TRBD1 (5 bases). The V end was cut by 5 bases, the J end by 1 base, with 8 bases between. The CDR3 totals 13 residues. The germline V gene encodes CDR1 SGHTA and CDR2 FQGTGA. The CDR3 here is CASSVDRNTEAFF. The DNA of the CDR3 is TGTGCCAGCAGCGTCGACAGGAACACTGAAGCTTTCTTT.

This chain uses TRBV9 with TRBJ1-1, with 7 positions matching TRBD1. V lost 2 bases, J lost 0 bases, and 7 bases stayed unmatched. Germline V gene sequence: CDR1 SGDLS, CDR2 YYNGEE. This CDR3 is built from 16 residues. The CDR3 loop reads CASSVEPGQMNTEAFF. CDR3 coding DNA: TGTGCCAGCAGCGTCGAACCGGGACAGATGAACACTGAAGCTTTCTTT.

V and J are TRBV11-2 and TRBJ1-2; D is ambiguous. Germline loops: CDR1 SGHAT, CDR2 FQNNGV. The CDR3 is 14 amino acids. V dropped 4 bases and J dropped 7 bases, with 16 bases sitting between them. The CDR3 is CASSSSGAVGGYTF. The CDR3 coding sequence is TGTGCCAGCAGCTCCTCAGGCGCCGTTGGTGGCTACACCTTC.

DNA of the CDR3: TGCAGCGTTGTAGGGAGGACGGGGGACTCAATTGCAACTAATGAAAAACTGTTTTTT. It encodes CSVVGRTGDSIATNEKLFF. The J gene is TRBJ1-4, the V gene TRBV29-1; D possibly corresponds to TRBD1 (5 bases). The germline V gene encodes CDR1 SQVTM and CDR2 ANQGSEA. The V end lost 4 bases, the J end lost 0 bases, and 24 bases lay between the germline ends. This CDR3 spans 19 amino acids.

The rearrangement joins TRBV18 to TRBJ1-5; 8 bases are a match to TRBD1. From germline, CDR1 is KGHSH and CDR2 LQKENI. The CDR3 spans 14 residues. With V trimmed by 2 bases and J by 7 bases, 4 bases remained unmatched. The CDR3 DNA reads as TGTGCCAGCTCACCAGCAGGGGGCCGGCAGCCCCAGCATTTT. It translates to CASSPAGGRQPQHF.

The V call is TRBV6-5, the J call TRBJ1-1, with 7 bases aligning to TRBD1. The CDR3 covers 14 residues. The V gene end was trimmed by 6 bases and the J gene end by 2 bases; junction bases not matched to a gene: 6. The germline gives CDR1 MNHEY, CDR2 SVGAGI. The CDR3 nucleotides are TGTGCCAGCAGCCCGGGACAGCCCAACACTGAAGCTTTCTTT. It yields the protein CASSPGQPNTEAFF.

The V and J genes are TRBV6-1 and TRBJ1-2, with 7 bases identical to TRBD1. The V gene end was trimmed by 0 bases and the J gene end by 4 bases; junction bases not matched to a gene: 14. Germline V gives CDR1 MNHNS, CDR2 SASEGT. This CDR3 comprises 18 residues. The CDR3, as DNA: TGTGCCAGCAGTGAAGCGCGGAGGACAGGCGCCCAACTCTATGGCTACACCTTC. Protein: CASSEARRTGAQLYGYTF.

The chain employs TRBV5-1 and TRBJ2-2, with 8 bases lining up with TRBD1. The J segment lost 7 bases and the V segment lost 4 bases, leaving 3 bases of the junction unmatched. This CDR3 comprises 13 residues. The germline V gene encodes CDR1 SGHRS and CDR2 YFSETQ. The CDR3 reads CASSTGTGGELFF. In DNA form, the CDR3 reads TGCGCCAGCAGCACAGGGACAGGCGGGGAGCTGTTTTTT. The full variable domain, with the rest looked up from reference TRBV5-1 and TRBJ2-2, is KAGVTQTPRYLIKTRGQQVTLSCSPISGHRSVSWYQQTPGQGLQFLFEYFSETQRNKGNFPGRFSGRQFSNSRSEMNVSTLELGDSALYLCASSTGTGGELFFGEGSRLTVL.

The rearrangement joins TRBV29-1 to TRBJ2-1; 9 bases fit TRBD2. V shed 8 bases and J 3 bases; nucleotides not matched to a gene: 8. The CDR3 is made up of 14 amino acids. Germline V gene data show CDR1 as SQVTM and CDR2 as ANQGSEA. The CDR3 is CSFNAGGGYNEQFF. The CDR3 DNA sequence: TGCAGCTTCAACGCGGGGGGGGGCTACAATGAGCAGTTCTTC.

V usage is TRBV30 and J usage is TRBJ2-3, with 14 bases fitting TRBD2. Germline V gene sequence: CDR1 GTSNPN, CDR2 SVGIG (reference sequence). This CDR3 is 16 amino acids long. V shed 1 base, J shed 5 bases, and the junction held 5 bases outside the gene matches. DNA for the CDR3: TGTGCCTGGAGTGCCGGGACTAGCGGGGGATTAGATACGCAGTATTTT. It is translated as CAWSAGTSGGLDTQYF. Together with reference TRBV30 and TRBJ2-3, the CDR3 gives the full variable domain: SQTIHQWPATLVQPVGSPLSLECTVEGTSNPNLYWYRQAAGRGLQLLFYSVGIGQISSEVPQNLSASRPQDRQFILSSKKLLLSDSGFYLCAWSAGTSGGLDTQYFGPGTRLTVL.

This clone was counted a single time. The gene calls are TRBV9 and TRBJ1-1, with TRBD1 identical over 8 bases. Germline V CDR1 and CDR2: SGDLS, YYNGEE. CDR3 length equals 14 residues. Trimming at V came to 2 bases and at J to 1 base, leaving 1 base not matched to a gene. The CDR3 nucleotides are TGTGCCAGCAGCGTGACAGGGGCGAACACTGAAGCTTTCTTT. Its protein is CASSVTGANTEAFF. Combining the CDR3 with reference TRBV9 and TRBJ1-1 gives the whole variable domain DSGVTQTPKHLITATGQRVTLRCSPRSGDLSVYWYQQSLDQGLQFLIQYYNGEERAKGNILERFSAQQFPDLHSELNLSSLELGDSALYFCASSVTGANTEAFFGQGTRLTVV.

The chain employs TRBV13 and TRBJ2-1, with TRBD2 matching 12 bases. This CDR3 contains 16 residues. V was clipped by 3 bases and J by 4 bases; unmatched bases: 4. Germline assignment: CDR1 PRHDT and CDR2 FYEKMQ (reference sequence). CDR3 loop: CASSFIGLAGYNEQFF. CDR3 DNA: TGTGCCAGCAGCTTTATTGGACTAGCGGGATACAATGAGCAGTTCTTC.

This rearrangement joins TRBV5-6 to TRBJ1-6, with no clear D. Trimming took off 0 bases at V and 6 bases at J, with 16 bases between the two ends. Germline loops: CDR1 SGHDT, CDR2 YYEEEE. The CDR3 covers 17 residues. This chain's CDR3 is CASSLGEMRLINSPLHF. The CDR3 coding sequence is TGTGCCAGCAGCTTGGGTGAGATGCGGCTGATTAATTCACCCCTCCACTTT.

V is TRBV19 and J is TRBJ1-1; 10 bases map to TRBD1. J was trimmed by 4 bases and V by 5 bases; bases with no gene match: 7. CDR3 length: 15 amino acids. Germline V gene sequence: CDR1 LNHDA, CDR2 SQIVND (reference sequence). CDR3 in DNA: TGTGCCAGTAGTCCGACAGGGGGCGGATTCACTGAAGCTTTCTTT. It specifies CASSPTGGGFTEAFF.

This clone has only a few counts. The V gene is TRBV7-9, the J gene TRBJ2-7; tentatively, D is TRBD1 (5 bases). The germline gives CDR1 SEHNR, CDR2 FQNEAQ (reference sequence). The length of the CDR3 is 14 residues. The V end was cut by 2 bases, the J end by 3 bases, with 11 bases between. CDR3 sequence reads: CASSLQGGIYEQYF. The CDR3 nucleotides read TGTGCCAGCAGCTTACAGGGTGGCATCTACGAGCAGTACTTC.

The chain couples TRBV19 to TRBJ2-4; TRBD2 is a possible D gene (5 bases). V lost 0 bases to trimming and J lost 2 bases, with 17 bases between them. The CDR3 totals 18 residues. The germline gives CDR1 LNHDA, CDR2 SQIVND (reference sequence). As DNA, the CDR3 is TGTGCCAGTAGTATAGATCTATCCGAGGGAATAACCAAAAACATTCAGTACTTC. It is translated as CASSIDLSEGITKNIQYF.

V gene TRBV6-2 or TRBV6-3 combines with J gene TRBJ2-7; 11 bases are a match to TRBD2. This CDR3 comprises 16 residues. Germline values: CDR1 MNHEY, CDR2 SVGEGT. Unmatched junction bases numbered 2, after V lost 1 base and J lost 0 bases. The CDR3 loop is CASSYFSGGASYEQYF. CDR3 nucleotide sequence: TGTGCCAGCAGTTACTTTAGCGGGGGGGCCTCCTACGAGCAGTACTTC.

This clone was recorded a few times. The chain joins TRBV4-1 to TRBJ2-3; 11 nucleotides align to TRBD1. This CDR3 comprises 17 residues. Trimming removed 1 base from V and 5 bases from J; junction bases left unmatched: 8. The germline gives CDR1 MGHRA, CDR2 YSYEKL. In DNA, the CDR3 is TGCGCCAGCAGCCAAGCCCACGGACAGGGGGCACTAGATACGCAGTATTTT. This sequence encodes CASSQAHGQGALDTQYF.